These 16 T cell receptor beta chains came from one sample sequenced in a study of a mutant IDH1 vaccine in newly diagnosed glioma. Antigen specificity for these receptors is unknown. Time point here: week 47, end of study. Vaccinated patients received 300 ug of mutant IDH1 20-mer peptide per dose, with topical imiquimod. Assay used: immunoSEQ multiplex PCR; TCRdb lists only in-frame clones, some missing. The sample has 50,000 to 55,000 clones; less than 75% are singletons. Material: peripheral blood mononuclear cells (PBMCs), obtained from a glioma patient whose treatment included an IDH1 peptide vaccine. These receptors originate from a man in his forties or fifties with glioma. Some clones in this sample may be carry-over from other donors' samples.

The V and J genes are TRBV28 and TRBJ1-2; TRBD1 might be the D (5 bases). The CDR3 has 15 residues. V was trimmed by 4 bases and J by 4 bases, leaving 16 bases between them. CDR1 and CDR2 from the germline V gene are MDHEN and SYDVKM. CDR3 nucleotide sequence: TGTGCCAGCAGTTCCCGGGGCAGCTTGACCTATGGCTACACCTTC. It translates to CASSSRGSLTYGYTF.

This clone has more than one count but fewer than ten. This CDR3 is CASSEARDSGGRDEQFF. CDR3 sequence (DNA): TGTGCCAGCAGTGAAGCGCGGGACTCCGGGGGCAGGGATGAGCAGTTCTTC. The rearrangement links TRBV2 to TRBJ2-1; TRBD1 or TRBD2 may be the D gene (6 bases each). CDR1 is SNHLY, CDR2 FYNNEI, per germline. V lost 0 bases, J lost 8 bases, and 20 bases lay in between. This CDR3 is 17 amino acids long.

J is TRBJ2-7 and V is TRBV5-6, with D unclear. This CDR3 spans 13 amino acids. Between the trimmed V and J ends, which lost 2 bases and 2 bases, there was a span of 8 bases. Germline lookup yields CDR1 SGHDT and CDR2 YYEEEE. CDR3 in amino acids: CASSFWDAYEQYF. CDR3 coding DNA: TGTGCCAGCAGCTTTTGGGATGCCTACGAGCAGTACTTC.

J is TRBJ1-5 and V is TRBV5-6; 9 bases match TRBD1. The CDR3 is 15 residues long. Trimming removed 0 bases from V and 7 bases from J; junction bases left unmatched: 5. From germline, CDR1 is SGHDT and CDR2 YYEEEE. This CDR3 reads CASSLGGQGGQPQHF. As DNA, the CDR3 is TGTGCCAGCAGCTTGGGGGGACAGGGCGGCCAGCCCCAGCATTTT.

Here the CDR3 DNA reads TGCGCCAGCAGCTCCCGGGGGGGAGCTACTAATGAAAAACTGTTTTTT. This sequence encodes CASSSRGGATNEKLFF. The V gene is TRBV4-1, the J gene TRBJ1-4; D is possibly TRBD1 (5 bases). Germline loops: CDR1 MGHRA, CDR2 YSYEKL. V was cut by 5 bases and J by 2 bases, with 15 bases left in between. This CDR3 region has 16 residues.

As to this clone: Other DNA sequences in this specimen translate into the identical CDR3. The chain carries TRBV2 and TRBJ2-7; D perhaps matches TRBD2 (5 bases). CDR3 length: 12 residues. Deletions cut 8 bases from V and 1 base from J, with 9 bases between. The germline V gene has CDR1 SNHLY and CDR2 FYNNEI. This CDR3 reads CASSRGSYEQYF. The CDR3 DNA reads TGTGCCAGCTCCCGGGGTTCCTACGAGCAGTACTTC.

The V and J genes are TRBV5-1 and TRBJ1-6; 9 bases match TRBD1. CDR3 length: 14 amino acids. CDR1 is SGHRS, CDR2 YFSETQ, per germline. Trimming took 6 bases from V and 14 from J; bases not matched to a gene: 12. The CDR3 protein is CASTSGTGRETLHF. The CDR3 nucleotides read TGCGCCAGCACCAGTGGGACAGGGAGGGAAACCCTCCACTTT. The full variable domain, its missing parts supplied by reference TRBV5-1 and TRBJ1-6, is KAGVTQTPRYLIKTRGQQVTLSCSPISGHRSVSWYQQTPGQGLQFLFEYFSETQRNKGNFPGRFSGRQFSNSRSEMNVSTLELGDSALYLCASTSGTGRETLHFGNGTRLTVT.

This clone has more than one count but fewer than ten. The chain combines TRBV11-1 with TRBJ2-7; D not resolved. The CDR3 contains 14 residues. Germline V CDR1 and CDR2: SGHAT, FQDESV (reference sequence). Trimming took 2 bases from V and 5 from J, leaving 13 bases between them. CDR3 region: CASSLHLHVNEQYF. CDR3 coding DNA: TGTGCCAGCAGCTTACATTTGCACGTTAACGAGCAGTACTTC.

This clone was seen a handful of times. J is TRBJ1-4 and V is TRBV6-6, with D unclear. V was trimmed by 4 bases and J by 5 bases, leaving 8 bases between them. CDR1 MNHNY and CDR2 SVGAGI come from the germline V gene (reference sequence). The CDR3 is 13 residues long. The CDR3 region has the DNA TGTGCCAGCAGTTTGGACTACAATGAAAAACTGTTTTTT. It codes for CASSLDYNEKLFF.

This clone was observed a few times. The V and J genes are TRBV6-5 and TRBJ2-7, with 8 nucleotides matching TRBD1. Germline loops: CDR1 MNHEY, CDR2 SVGAGI. This CDR3 has 13 residues. Trimming at V came to 8 bases and at J to 7 bases, leaving 10 bases not matched to a gene. Here the CDR3 DNA reads TGTGCCAGCGCCGGGCAGGGGGCGTGGGAGCAGTACTTC. Its translation is CASAGQGAWEQYF.

The rearrangement joins TRBV15 to TRBJ2-7, with D maybe TRBD1 (5 bases). The CDR3 runs 15 residues. Per germline, CDR1 LNHNV and CDR2 YYDKDF (reference sequence). Trimming removed 1 base from V and 0 bases from J, with 10 bases in between. The CDR3 spells CATSRGWGHSYEQYF. The CDR3 DNA reads as TGTGCCACCAGCAGAGGTTGGGGCCACTCCTACGAGCAGTACTTC.

The CDR3 region has the DNA TGTGCCACCCGGGACCGACTCTATGGCTACACCTTC. Its protein is CATRDRLYGYTF. The chain couples TRBV19 to TRBJ1-2; D possibly corresponds to TRBD1 (5 bases). CDR1 LNHDA and CDR2 SQIVND come from the germline V gene (reference sequence). This CDR3 is built from 12 residues. V lost 10 bases and J 4 bases, leaving 13 bases between the germline ends. Full variable domain (outside the CDR3, taken from reference TRBV19 and TRBJ1-2): DGGITQSPKYLFRKEGQNVTLSCEQNLNHDAMYWYRQDPGQGLRLIYYSQIVNDFQKGDIAEGYSVSREKKESFPLTVTSAQKNPTAFYLCATRDRLYGYTFGSGTRLTVV.

This clone was seen a handful of times. The gene calls are TRBV14 and TRBJ2-7; D not resolved. Trimming cost V 1 base and J 5 bases, with 9 bases left between them. Looked up from germline, CDR1 is SGHDN and CDR2 is FVKESK. The CDR3 loop spans 13 amino acids. This CDR3 reads CASSQVRSNEQYF. CDR3 sequence (DNA): TGTGCCAGCAGCCAAGTTAGAAGCAACGAGCAGTACTTC. Full variable domain (missing parts from reference TRBV14 and TRBJ2-7): EAGVTQFPSHSVIEKGQTVTLRCDPISGHDNLYWYRRVMGKEIKFLLHFVKESKQDESGMPNNRFLAERTGGTYSTLKVQPAELEDSGVYFCASSQVRSNEQYFGPGTRLTVT.

The chain is built from TRBV11-2 and TRBJ2-6, with D possibly being TRBD1 or TRBD2 (6 bases each). The length of the CDR3 is 18 residues. V was shortened by 2 bases and J by 0 bases, with 14 bases between the two germline ends. Germline CDR1 SGHAT, CDR2 FQNNGV. The CDR3 loop reads CASSLRRGAFSGANVLTF. The DNA for the CDR3 is TGTGCCAGCAGCTTAAGAAGGGGGGCCTTCTCTGGGGCCAACGTCCTGACTTTC.

This clone was seen just once. This chain connects TRBV5-4 to TRBJ1-2; D not certain. Trimming cost V 0 bases and J 3 bases, with 6 bases left between them. The CDR3 contains 13 residues. The germline gives CDR1 SGHNT, CDR2 YYREEE (reference sequence). The CDR3 DNA is TGTGCCAGCAGCTTGGTGGATTACTATGGCTACACCTTC. Translation: CASSLVDYYGYTF. The whole variable domain, remainder taken from reference TRBV5-4 and TRBJ1-2, is ETGVTQSPTHLIKTRGQQVTLRCSSQSGHNTVSWYQQALGQGPQFIFQYYREEENGRGNFPPRFSGLQFPNYSSELNVNALELDDSALYLCASSLVDYYGYTFGSGTRLTVV.

The chain is built from TRBV4-1 and TRBJ1-1; the D is unclear. Per germline, CDR1 MGHRA and CDR2 YSYEKL. Trimming removed 0 bases at V and 3 bases at J, with 8 bases between. This CDR3 is built from 14 residues. Here the CDR3 DNA reads TGCGCCAGCAGCCAAGATATCCGTGACACTGAAGCTTTCTTT. This translates into CASSQDIRDTEAFF.